The 27 T cell receptor beta chains below were found in one sample sequenced in a study of early T cells in non-severe SARS-CoV-2 infection. TCRdb recomputed calls from the 5' RACE reads with MiXCR, one row per CDR3 protein. Found here are some 60,000 distinct CDR3 sequences, under 10% of them singletons; the top ten hold 8.6%. The sequenced sample was whole blood. The source of these receptors is an adult who was a healthcare worker with PCR-confirmed SARS-CoV-2 infection or an uninfected control (not recorded which).

The sample holds a few counts of this clonotype. The chain uses TRBV28 and TRBJ1-2; D might be TRBD1 (5 bases). CDR3 length: 17 amino acids. Germline V lookup: CDR1 MDHEN, CDR2 SYDVKM. Trimming pared 4 bases from V and 0 bases from J, leaving 18 bases between. The CDR3 region is CASSSVQTAPTNYGYTF. CDR3 coding DNA: TGTGCCAGCAGTTCTGTACAGACAGCCCCTACTAACTATGGCTACACCTTC.

This clonotype was counted ten times or more. This chain uses TRBV7-2 with TRBJ2-1; TRBD2 matches 11 bases. V was clipped by 5 bases and J by 10 bases; unmatched bases: 16. Germline-derived CDR1 and CDR2 are SGHTA and FQGNSA. The CDR3 has 17 residues. For the CDR3, the DNA is TGTGCCAGCAGCCCCCACATCGGGACTAGCGGCTTAGGGGAGCAGTTCTTC. Its protein is CASSPHIGTSGLGEQFF.

This clonotype was picked up many times. The CDR3 spells CASRLAGGEQFF. CDR3 DNA: TGTGCCTCACGACTAGCGGGAGGTGAGCAGTTCTTC. This sequence joins TRBV10-3 and TRBJ2-1; 13 bases line up with TRBD2. The CDR3 is 12 amino acids. CDR1 and CDR2 from the germline V gene are ENHRY and SYGVKD. With V trimmed by 11 bases and J by 9 bases, 4 bases remained unmatched.

This clonotype was found many times. This chain joins TRBV6-5 and TRBJ2-3, with 9 bases aligning to TRBD2. The CDR3 is 17 amino acids. Germline values: CDR1 MNHEY, CDR2 SVGAGI. The junction had 10 bases not matched to a gene; V was cut back by 2 bases and J by 4 bases. The CDR3 reads CASSYRLLAGEPDTQYF. The CDR3 DNA reads TGTGCCAGCAGTTACCGTTTATTAGCGGGAGAGCCAGATACGCAGTATTTT.

The chain carries TRBV29-1 and TRBJ2-2; D unclear. This CDR3 contains 12 residues. The ends were cut back, 5 bases at V and 1 base at J, with 5 bases in the middle. Looked up from germline, CDR1 is SQVTM and CDR2 is ANQGSEA. CDR3 residues: CSVTRNTGELFF. CDR3 DNA: TGCAGCGTTACAAGGAACACCGGGGAGCTGTTTTTT.

This chain connects TRBV2 to TRBJ2-2, with D unresolved. There are 11 residues in the CDR3. CDR1 SNHLY and CDR2 FYNNEI come from the germline V gene. With 5 bases removed from V and 4 bases from J, the gap between germline ends came to 2 bases. The CDR3 DNA follows: TGTGCCAGCAGTCGCACCGGGGAGCTGTTTTTT. Encoded protein: CASSRTGELFF.

This clonotype was observed at least ten times. The rearrangement joins TRBV20-1 to TRBJ2-7, with D hard to call. Germline V gene lookup returns CDR1 DFQATT and CDR2 SNEGSKA (reference sequence). The V end was cut by 0 bases, the J end by 0 bases, with 6 bases between. The CDR3 is made up of 13 amino acids. The CDR3 DNA follows: TGCAGTGCTAGAGAACCGAGCTCCTACGAGCAGTACTTC. This translates into CSAREPSSYEQYF.

The V call is TRBV20-1, the J call TRBJ2-3; 11 nucleotides align to TRBD2. This CDR3 has 15 amino acids. The junction had 9 bases not matched to a gene; V was cut back by 4 bases and J by 6 bases. Germline values: CDR1 DFQATT, CDR2 SNEGSKA (reference sequence). CDR3 nucleotides: TGCAGTGCTAATAGCGGGAGGGCCCCCTTGGATACGCAGTATTTT. This sequence encodes CSANSGRAPLDTQYF.

This chain joins TRBV29-1 and TRBJ1-1; D gene uncertain. The CDR3 sequence is 13 residues long. Trimming shortened V by 8 bases and J by 2 bases, and 15 bases separated the two germline ends. Germline CDR1 reads SQVTM; CDR2 reads ANQGSEA. For the CDR3, the DNA is TGCAGCTCCATCCGAGGACCTAACACTGAAGCTTTCTTT. The encoded protein is CSSIRGPNTEAFF.

The chain links TRBV29-1 to TRBJ2-7; tentative D call: TRBD1 (6 bases). V was clipped by 2 bases and J by 1 base, with 9 bases between them. The CDR3 totals 13 residues. CDR1 is SQVTM, CDR2 ANQGSEA, per germline. CDR3 sequence (DNA): TGCAGCGTTGAATTAGGACAGTCCTACGAGCAGTACTTC. This codes for CSVELGQSYEQYF.

Worth noting for this clonotype: A much larger clone lies one base from this, so it may be a read error. The J gene is TRBJ1-1, the V gene TRBV2; the D gene is possibly TRBD1 (6 bases). V shed 6 bases and J shed 4 bases, with 18 bases lying between them. The CDR3 sequence is 15 residues long. The germline V gene encodes CDR1 SNHLY and CDR2 FYNNEI. This CDR3 reads CASSYAVRGSTEAFF. For the CDR3, the DNA is TGTGCCAGCAGCTACGCCGTAAGGGGGTCCACTGAAGCTTTCTTT.

This chain connects TRBV5-6 to TRBJ1-2; 7 bases fit TRBD1. Germline lookup yields CDR1 SGHDT and CDR2 YYEEEE. This CDR3 region has 12 residues. The V gene end was trimmed by 4 bases and the J gene end by 5 bases; junction bases not matched to a gene: 2. The chain's CDR3 is CASSTTGYGYTF. CDR3 bases: TGTGCCAGCAGCACGACAGGGTATGGCTACACCTTC.

The V gene is TRBV5-1, the J gene TRBJ1-2; 10 nucleotides line up with TRBD1. There are 14 residues in the CDR3. The V gene end was trimmed by 0 bases and the J gene end by 5 bases; junction bases not matched to a gene: 1. Germline CDR1 is SGHRS and CDR2 is YFSETQ. CDR3 residues: CASSLGDRGYGYTF. In nucleotides, the CDR3 is TGCGCCAGCAGCTTGGGGGACAGGGGTTATGGCTACACCTTC.

This clonotype was seen at least ten times. One end of the junction is discordant with germline, which a read error may explain. The chain uses TRBV15 and TRBJ2-5; 8 nucleotides align to TRBD1. Germline V gene lookup returns CDR1 LNHNV and CDR2 YYDKDF (reference sequence). This CDR3 contains 13 residues. Written as DNA, the CDR3 is TGTGCCACCAGCGGAGACAGGGGCGAGACCCAGTACTTC. This codes for CATSGDRGETQYF.

V gene TRBV27 combines with J gene TRBJ1-2, with unresolved D. In germline, CDR1 is MNHEY, CDR2 SMNVEV (reference sequence). This CDR3 is built from 13 residues. V was pared by 6 bases and J by 3 bases, with 11 bases between. The CDR3 protein is CASSQAVYYGYTF. In nucleotides, the CDR3 is TGTGCCAGCAGCCAAGCTGTTTACTATGGCTACACCTTC.

This clonotype was seen at least ten times. This chain links TRBV7-2 with TRBJ1-5; no firm D call. Germline-derived CDR1 and CDR2 are SGHTA and FQGNSA. The CDR3 runs 13 residues. Trimming removed 1 base at V and 6 bases at J, with 7 bases between. The CDR3 DNA sequence: TGTGCCAGCAGCTTAGATCTTGTTCAGCCCCAGCATTTT. It codes for CASSLDLVQPQHF. The entire variable domain, with the rest obtained from reference TRBV7-2 and TRBJ1-5, is as follows: GAGVSQSPSNKVTEKGKDVELRCDPISGHTALYWYRQSLGQGLEFLIYFQGNSAPDKSGLPSDRFSAERTGGSVSTLTIQRTQQEDSAVYLCASSLDLVQPQHFGDGTRLSIL.

At least ten counts were recorded for this clonotype. J is TRBJ2-3 and V is TRBV7-9; unclear D gene. The V end lost 7 bases, the J end lost 4 bases, and 9 bases lay between the germline ends. The CDR3 loop spans 12 amino acids. Germline V CDR1 and CDR2: SEHNR, FQNEAQ (reference sequence). CDR3 residues: CASNGLSDTQYF. The CDR3 DNA sequence: TGTGCCAGCAACGGGTTGTCAGATACGCAGTATTTT.

There are many counts of this clonotype. CDR3 nucleotides: TGTGCCAGCATCGCCTGGGGCGGGTCGTCCTACAATGAGCAGTTCTTC. Residues: CASIAWGGSSYNEQFF. The chain carries TRBV6-2 or TRBV6-3 and TRBJ2-1; either TRBD1 or TRBD2 may fit D (5 bases each). With 7 bases removed from V and 1 base from J, the gap between germline ends came to 17 bases. Germline V gene sequence: CDR1 MNHEY, CDR2 SVGEGT. CDR3 size: 16 residues.

There are many counts of this clonotype. The genes are TRBV27 and TRBJ1-5; 7 bases align to TRBD1. The CDR3 has 17 amino acids. CDR1 is MNHEY, CDR2 SMNVEV, per germline (reference sequence). The V segment lost 6 bases and the J segment 0 bases; nucleotides outside the gene matches: 11. As DNA, the CDR3 is TGTGCCAGCAGCCCCTTCCTGCAGGGGGTTAGCAATCAGCCCCAGCATTTT. Translation gives CASSPFLQGVSNQPQHF.

This clonotype has ten or more counts. V gene TRBV5-1 combines with J gene TRBJ2-7; D is possibly TRBD1 (5 bases). Trimming cost V 0 bases and J 5 bases, with 12 bases left between them. This CDR3 spans 14 amino acids. Germline assignment: CDR1 SGHRS and CDR2 YFSETQ. The DNA of the CDR3 is TGCGCCAGCAGCTTGGATTGGGGCAGGGACGAGCAGTACTTC. Translated: CASSLDWGRDEQYF.

The chain links TRBV20-1 to TRBJ1-2, with D possibly being TRBD1 (5 bases). The CDR3 runs to 13 residues. Germline CDR1 DFQATT, CDR2 SNEGSKA (reference sequence). Between the trimmed V and J ends, which lost 6 bases and 8 bases, there was a span of 19 bases. CDR3 sequence reads: CSAQQQGAGGYTF. DNA for the CDR3: TGCAGTGCCCAACAGCAGGGAGCAGGAGGCTACACCTTC.

This clonotype was counted ten times or more. V and J are TRBV7-8 and TRBJ2-7; D is undetermined. The CDR3 contains 17 residues. The V gene lost 0 bases and the J gene lost 2 bases, with 17 bases spanning the gap. Germline CDR1 is SGHVS and CDR2 is FQNEAQ. The CDR3 loop reads CASSLAPRIARTYEQYF. The CDR3 nucleotides read TGTGCCAGCAGCTTAGCCCCAAGGATCGCGAGGACCTACGAGCAGTACTTC. Full variable domain (remainder filled in from reference TRBV7-8 and TRBJ2-7): GAGVSQSPRYKVAKRGQDVALRCDPISGHVSLFWYQQALGQGPEFLTYFQNEAQLDKSGLPSDRFFAERPEGSVSTLKIQRTQQEDSAVYLCASSLAPRIARTYEQYFGPGTRLTVT.

This clonotype was seen more than once but under ten times. The chain employs TRBV20-1 and TRBJ2-5; 9 bases fit TRBD2. The V gene's germline CDR1 is DFQATT and CDR2 SNEGSKA (reference sequence). The CDR3 extends over 13 amino acids. After removal of 3 bases from V and 7 bases from J, the junction contained 6 bases not matched to a gene. CDR3 amino acids: CSARGLAMGTQYF. CDR3 DNA: TGCAGTGCTAGGGGACTAGCCATGGGGACCCAGTACTTC.

The rearrangement joins TRBV12-3 or TRBV12-4 to TRBJ2-7; TRBD1 aligns across 10 bases. CDR3 length: 15 residues. V shed 4 bases and J 4 bases; nucleotides not matched to a gene: 7. CDR3 sequence reads: CASSSPTGGIYEQYF. In nucleotides, the CDR3 is TGTGCCAGCAGTTCGCCGACAGGGGGCATTTACGAGCAGTACTTC.

V gene TRBV7-8 combines with J gene TRBJ1-6; D unresolved. The V and J ends lost 5 bases and 0 bases respectively, with 17 bases between them. From germline, CDR1 is SGHVS and CDR2 FQNEAQ. CDR3 size: 18 residues. Here the CDR3 DNA reads TGTGCCAGCAGCCCCCTCGTTGGGCCTAGCTCCTATAATTCACCCCTCCACTTT. It specifies CASSPLVGPSSYNSPLHF.

This chain links TRBV3-2 with TRBJ2-7; the table's TRBD2 call for D was not verified on the DNA. TRBV3-2 is labeled a pseudogene. The CDR3 runs to 14 residues. The CDR3 region is CASSQPTGRFEQYF. CDR3 DNA: TGTGCCAGCAGCCAACCCACCGGGAGGTTCGAGCAGTACTTC.

This clonotype was recorded a few times. The J gene is TRBJ2-1, the V gene TRBV19; TRBD2 might be the D (7 bases). The CDR3 loop spans 16 amino acids. V lost 5 bases, J lost 7 bases, and 21 bases lay in between. Germline V gene lookup returns CDR1 LNHDA and CDR2 SQIVND (reference sequence). The CDR3 sequence is CASSPPGAGARNEQFF. The CDR3 DNA sequence: TGTGCCAGTAGTCCCCCAGGGGCGGGAGCTCGGAATGAGCAGTTCTTC.